This T cell receptor (beta chain) was sequenced for a study of cytomegalovirus exposure and HLA in healthy donors. Study-level information: Out of 350 to 400 genotyped donors, about 84% belonged to the Caucasian-associated ancestry cluster.

In the case of this clone: Its antigen is undetermined.

The PCR ran on 60 Vbeta and 13 Jbeta primers. Sequenced by immunoSEQ multiplex PCR; TCRdb stores in-frame clones only, minus some. The table includes 100,000 to 150,000 clones, around 79% detected once. Broader study findings: Reports state that TCR beta sequences accurately predicted most subjects' HLA-A and HLA-B alleles.

CDR3 length: 15 amino acids. Looked up from germline, CDR1 is SQVTM and CDR2 is ANQGSEA. Unmatched junction bases numbered 8, after V lost 4 bases and J lost 0 bases. In nominal health when sampled, donors likely had unrecorded immune exposures nonetheless. What was sequenced was PBMCs. The chain employs TRBV29-1 and TRBJ1-2; 7 nucleotides match TRBD1. The TCR was taken from a woman under 30 in good health and CMV-seronegative. The CDR3 here is CSVAGQLPTNYGYTF. Written as DNA, the CDR3 is TGCAGCGTTGCGGGACAGCTGCCTACTAACTATGGCTACACCTTC.